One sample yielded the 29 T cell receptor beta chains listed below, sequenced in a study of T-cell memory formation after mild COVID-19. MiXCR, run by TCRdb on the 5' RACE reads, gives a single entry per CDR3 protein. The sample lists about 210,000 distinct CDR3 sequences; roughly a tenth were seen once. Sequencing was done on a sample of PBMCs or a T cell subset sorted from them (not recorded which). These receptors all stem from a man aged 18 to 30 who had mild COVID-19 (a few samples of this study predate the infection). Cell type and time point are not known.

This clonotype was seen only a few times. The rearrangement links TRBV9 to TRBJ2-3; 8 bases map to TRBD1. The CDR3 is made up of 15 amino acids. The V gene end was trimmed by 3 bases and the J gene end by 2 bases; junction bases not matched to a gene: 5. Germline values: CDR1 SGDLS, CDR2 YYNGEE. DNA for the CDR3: TGTGCCAGCAGCGCCCAGACAGGGGCCACAGATACGCAGTATTTT. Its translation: CASSAQTGATDTQYF.

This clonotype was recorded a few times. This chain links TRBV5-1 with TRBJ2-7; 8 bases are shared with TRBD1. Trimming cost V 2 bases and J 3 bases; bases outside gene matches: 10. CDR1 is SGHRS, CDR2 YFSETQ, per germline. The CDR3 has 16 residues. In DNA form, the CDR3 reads TGCGCCAGCAGCTTAAACCCCGGGACAGGAGGCTACGAGCAGTACGTC. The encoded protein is CASSLNPGTGGYEQYV.

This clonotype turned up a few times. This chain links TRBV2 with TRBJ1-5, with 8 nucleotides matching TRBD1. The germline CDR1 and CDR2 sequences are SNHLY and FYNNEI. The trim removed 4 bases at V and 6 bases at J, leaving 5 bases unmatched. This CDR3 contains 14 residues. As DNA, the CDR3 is TGTGCCAGCAGTGGTCAGGGGGCGGCTCAGCCCCAGCATTTT. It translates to CASSGQGAAQPQHF.

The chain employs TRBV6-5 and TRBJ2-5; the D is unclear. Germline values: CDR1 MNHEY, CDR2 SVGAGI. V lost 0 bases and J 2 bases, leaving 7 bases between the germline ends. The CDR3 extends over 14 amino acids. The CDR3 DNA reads TGTGCCAGCAGTTACTCAGGGCAGCAAGAGACCCAGTACTTC. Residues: CASSYSGQQETQYF.

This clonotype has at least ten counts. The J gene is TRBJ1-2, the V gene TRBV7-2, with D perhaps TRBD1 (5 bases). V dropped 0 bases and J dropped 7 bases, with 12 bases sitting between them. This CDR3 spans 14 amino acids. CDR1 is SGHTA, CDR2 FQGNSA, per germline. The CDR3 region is CASSLAGGGSGYTF. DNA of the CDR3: TGTGCCAGCAGCTTAGCCGGCGGGGGGAGTGGCTACACCTTC. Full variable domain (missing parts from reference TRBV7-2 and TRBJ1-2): GAGVSQSPSNKVTEKGKDVELRCDPISGHTALYWYRQSLGQGLEFLIYFQGNSAPDKSGLPSDRFSAERTGGSVSTLTIQRTQQEDSAVYLCASSLAGGGSGYTFGSGTRLTVV.

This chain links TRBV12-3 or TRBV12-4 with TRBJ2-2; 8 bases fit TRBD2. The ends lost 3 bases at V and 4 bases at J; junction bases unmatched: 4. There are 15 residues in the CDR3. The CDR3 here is CASSFWSGGTGELFF. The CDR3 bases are TGTGCCAGCAGTTTTTGGAGCGGGGGCACCGGGGAGCTGTTTTTT.

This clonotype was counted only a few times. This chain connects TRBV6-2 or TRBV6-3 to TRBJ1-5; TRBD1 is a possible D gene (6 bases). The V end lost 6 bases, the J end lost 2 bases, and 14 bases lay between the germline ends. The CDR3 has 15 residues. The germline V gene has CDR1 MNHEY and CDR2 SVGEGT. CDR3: CASSGGASRNQPQHF. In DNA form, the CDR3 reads TGTGCCAGCAGCGGGGGGGCCTCGCGCAATCAGCCCCAGCATTTT.

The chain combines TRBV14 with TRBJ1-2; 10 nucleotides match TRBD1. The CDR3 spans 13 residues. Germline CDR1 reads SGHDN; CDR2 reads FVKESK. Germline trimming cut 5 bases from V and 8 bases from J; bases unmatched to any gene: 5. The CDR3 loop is CASSRQGARGYTF. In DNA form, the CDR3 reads TGTGCCAGCAGCAGACAGGGGGCGCGGGGCTACACCTTC.

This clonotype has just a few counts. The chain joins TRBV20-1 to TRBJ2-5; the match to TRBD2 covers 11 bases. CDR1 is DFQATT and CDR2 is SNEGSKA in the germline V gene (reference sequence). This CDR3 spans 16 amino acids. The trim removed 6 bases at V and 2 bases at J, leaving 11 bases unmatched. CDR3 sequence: CSARIWASGGQETQYF. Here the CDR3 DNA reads TGCAGTGCCAGGATCTGGGCTAGCGGGGGGCAAGAGACCCAGTACTTC.

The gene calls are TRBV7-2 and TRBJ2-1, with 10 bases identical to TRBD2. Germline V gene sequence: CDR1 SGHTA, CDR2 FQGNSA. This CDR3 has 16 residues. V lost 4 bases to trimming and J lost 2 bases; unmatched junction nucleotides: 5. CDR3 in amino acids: CASSSRAGGTYNEQFF. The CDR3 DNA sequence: TGTGCCAGCAGCTCACGAGCGGGGGGGACCTACAATGAGCAGTTCTTC.

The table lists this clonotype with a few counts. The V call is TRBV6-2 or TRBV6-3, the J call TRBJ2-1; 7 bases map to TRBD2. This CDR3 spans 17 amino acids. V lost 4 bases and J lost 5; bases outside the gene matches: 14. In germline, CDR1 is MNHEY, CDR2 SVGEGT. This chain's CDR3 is CASSFPNLVLANNEQFF. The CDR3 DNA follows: TGTGCCAGCAGTTTCCCTAACCTCGTACTAGCGAACAATGAGCAGTTCTTC.

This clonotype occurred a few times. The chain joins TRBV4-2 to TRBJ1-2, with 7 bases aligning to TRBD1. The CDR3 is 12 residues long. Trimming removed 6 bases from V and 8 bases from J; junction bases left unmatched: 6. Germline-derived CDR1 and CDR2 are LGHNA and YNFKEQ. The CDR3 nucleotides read TGTGCCAGCAGGGACAGGCCGGGGGGCTACACCTTC. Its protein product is CASRDRPGGYTF.

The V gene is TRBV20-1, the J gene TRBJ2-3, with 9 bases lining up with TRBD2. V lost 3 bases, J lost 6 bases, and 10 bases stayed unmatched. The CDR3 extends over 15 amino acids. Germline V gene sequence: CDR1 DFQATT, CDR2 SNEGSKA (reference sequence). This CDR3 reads CSARFLGLAPDTQYF. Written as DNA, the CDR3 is TGCAGTGCTAGGTTTTTGGGACTAGCACCCGATACGCAGTATTTT.

In nucleotides, the CDR3 is TGCAGTCCGGGACAGGGGTTTTACAATGAGCAGTTCTTC. Amino acid sequence: CSPGQGFYNEQFF. The chain links TRBV20-1 to TRBJ2-1, with 10 bases fitting TRBD1. The ends lost 8 bases at V and 4 bases at J; junction bases unmatched: 5. Germline CDR1 is DFQATT and CDR2 is SNEGSKA (reference sequence). The CDR3 has 13 amino acids.

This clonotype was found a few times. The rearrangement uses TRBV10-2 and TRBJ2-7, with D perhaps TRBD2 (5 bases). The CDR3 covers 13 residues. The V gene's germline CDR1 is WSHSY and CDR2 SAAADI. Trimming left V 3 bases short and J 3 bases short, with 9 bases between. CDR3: CASSERGSYEQYV. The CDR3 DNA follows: TGCGCCAGCAGTGAACGGGGTAGCTACGAGCAGTACGTC.

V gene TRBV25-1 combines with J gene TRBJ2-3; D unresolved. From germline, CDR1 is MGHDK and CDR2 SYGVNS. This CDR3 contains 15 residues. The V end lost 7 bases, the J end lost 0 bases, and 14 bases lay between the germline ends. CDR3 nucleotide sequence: TGTGCCAGCACCAGCAGTGGGCTTAGCACAGATACGCAGTATTTT. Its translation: CASTSSGLSTDTQYF. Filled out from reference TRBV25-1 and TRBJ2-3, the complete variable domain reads EADIYQTPRYLVIGTGKKITLECSQTMGHDKMYWYQQDPGMELHLIHYSYGVNSTEKGDLSSESTVSRIRTEHFPLTLESARPSHTSQYLCASTSSGLSTDTQYFGPGTRLTVL.

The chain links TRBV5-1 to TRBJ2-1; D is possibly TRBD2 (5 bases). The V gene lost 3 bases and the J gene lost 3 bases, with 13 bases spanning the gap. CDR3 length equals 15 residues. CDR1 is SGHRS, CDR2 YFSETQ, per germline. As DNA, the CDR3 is TGCGCCAGCAGCTCCAACCCGGGGTACTACAATGAGCAGTTCTTC. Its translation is CASSSNPGYYNEQFF.

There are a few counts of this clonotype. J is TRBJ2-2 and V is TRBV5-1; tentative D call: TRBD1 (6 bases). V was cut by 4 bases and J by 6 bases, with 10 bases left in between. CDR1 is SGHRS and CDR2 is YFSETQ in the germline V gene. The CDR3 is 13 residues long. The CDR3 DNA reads TGCGCCAGCAGCCCCAGGGGTCCCGGGGAGCTGTTTTTT. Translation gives CASSPRGPGELFF.

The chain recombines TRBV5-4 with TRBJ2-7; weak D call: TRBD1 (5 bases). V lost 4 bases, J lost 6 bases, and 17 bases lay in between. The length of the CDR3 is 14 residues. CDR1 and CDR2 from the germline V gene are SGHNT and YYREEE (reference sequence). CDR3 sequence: CASSGGQGSGEQYF. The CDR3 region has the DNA TGTGCCAGCAGCGGTGGGCAGGGATCTGGCGAGCAGTACTTC.

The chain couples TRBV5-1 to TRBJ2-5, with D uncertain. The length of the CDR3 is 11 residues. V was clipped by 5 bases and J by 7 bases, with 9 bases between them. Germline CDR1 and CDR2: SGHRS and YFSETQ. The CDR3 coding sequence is TGCGCCAGCAGTTCAGAAATGACCCAGTACTTC. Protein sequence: CASSSEMTQYF. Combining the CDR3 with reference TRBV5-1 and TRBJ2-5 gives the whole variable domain KAGVTQTPRYLIKTRGQQVTLSCSPISGHRSVSWYQQTPGQGLQFLFEYFSETQRNKGNFPGRFSGRQFSNSRSEMNVSTLELGDSALYLCASSSEMTQYFGPGTRLLVL.

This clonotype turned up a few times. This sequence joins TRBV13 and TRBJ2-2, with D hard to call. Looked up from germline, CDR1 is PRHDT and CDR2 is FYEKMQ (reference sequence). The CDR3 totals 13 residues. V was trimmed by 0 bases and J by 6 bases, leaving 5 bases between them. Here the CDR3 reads CASSLGRPGELFF. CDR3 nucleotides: TGTGCCAGCAGCTTAGGCCGACCCGGGGAGCTGTTTTTT. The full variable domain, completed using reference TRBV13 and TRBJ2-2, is AAGVIQSPRHLIKEKRETATLKCYPIPRHDTVYWYQQGPGQDPQFLISFYEKMQSDKGSIPDRFSAQQFSDYHSELNMSSLELGDSALYFCASSLGRPGELFFGEGSRLTVL.

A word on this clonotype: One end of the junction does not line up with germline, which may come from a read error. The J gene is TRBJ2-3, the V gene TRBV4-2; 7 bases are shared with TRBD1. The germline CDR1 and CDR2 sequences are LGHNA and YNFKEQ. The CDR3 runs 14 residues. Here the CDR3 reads CARSRGQNTDTQYF. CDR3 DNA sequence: TGTGCCCGCAGCCGGGGACAGAATACAGATACGCAGTATTTT.

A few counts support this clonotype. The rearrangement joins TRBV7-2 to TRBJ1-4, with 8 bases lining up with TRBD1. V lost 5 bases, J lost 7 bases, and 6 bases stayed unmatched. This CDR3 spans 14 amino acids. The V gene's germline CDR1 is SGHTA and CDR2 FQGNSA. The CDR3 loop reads CASSRTGSSEKLFF. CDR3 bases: TGTGCCAGCAGCCGGACAGGGTCGAGTGAAAAACTGTTTTTT.

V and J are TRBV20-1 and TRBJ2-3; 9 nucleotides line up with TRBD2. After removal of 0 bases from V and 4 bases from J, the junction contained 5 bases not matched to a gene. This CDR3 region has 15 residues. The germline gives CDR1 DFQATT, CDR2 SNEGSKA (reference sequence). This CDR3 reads CSARDLRGRADTQYF. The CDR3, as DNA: TGCAGTGCTAGAGATCTACGCGGGAGGGCAGATACGCAGTATTTT.

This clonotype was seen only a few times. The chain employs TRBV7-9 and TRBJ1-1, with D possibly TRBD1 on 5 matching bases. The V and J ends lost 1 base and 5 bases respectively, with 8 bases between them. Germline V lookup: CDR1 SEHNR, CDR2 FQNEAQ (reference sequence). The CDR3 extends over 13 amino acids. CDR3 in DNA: TGTGCCAGCAGCTTAGTTGACAGTACTGAAGCTTTCTTT. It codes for CASSLVDSTEAFF.

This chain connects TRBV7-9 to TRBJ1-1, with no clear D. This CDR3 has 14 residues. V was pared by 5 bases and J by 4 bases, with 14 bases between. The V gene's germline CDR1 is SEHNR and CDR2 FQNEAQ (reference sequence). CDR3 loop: CASSASSGSTEAFF. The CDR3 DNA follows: TGTGCCAGCAGCGCCTCATCGGGGAGCACTGAAGCTTTCTTT.

Here the CDR3 reads CASSHYMGSQANYGYTF. DNA for the CDR3: TGTGCCAGCAGCCATTATATGGGGTCTCAGGCTAACTATGGCTACACCTTC. The chain couples TRBV7-2 to TRBJ1-2; no definite D call. Trimming removed 5 bases from V and 0 bases from J, with 19 bases in between. Germline V lookup: CDR1 SGHTA, CDR2 FQGNSA. This CDR3 is built from 17 residues.

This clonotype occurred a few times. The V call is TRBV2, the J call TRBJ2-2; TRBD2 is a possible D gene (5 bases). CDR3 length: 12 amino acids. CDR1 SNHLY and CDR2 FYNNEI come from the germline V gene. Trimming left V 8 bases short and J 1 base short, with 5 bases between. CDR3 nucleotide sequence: TGTGCCAGCCGGGAGAACACCGGGGAGCTGTTTTTT. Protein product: CASRENTGELFF.

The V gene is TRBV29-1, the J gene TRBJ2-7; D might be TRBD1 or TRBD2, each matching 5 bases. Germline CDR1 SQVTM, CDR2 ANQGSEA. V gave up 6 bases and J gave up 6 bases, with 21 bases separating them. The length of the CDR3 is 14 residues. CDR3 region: CSVTGPTYASEQYF. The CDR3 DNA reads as TGCAGCGTGACGGGACCGACCTACGCTTCCGAGCAGTACTTC.